These T cell receptor beta chains were read from a single sample in a study of beta chain features in type 1 diabetes. Clones were sequenced by immunoSEQ multiplex PCR, and TCRdb holds only the in-frame ones, with some missing. The table records about 160,000 clones, over 7.5% of them present only once. Sequences were obtained from central memory CD4+ T cells from blood. Receptors were obtained from a man aged 18 to 29 in good health. CDR3s include the opening cysteine and the closing phenylalanine or tryptophan. The D gene is left open where the match is weak. Size tells how often a clone was seen (once, few, many) or the class of an expanded clone, and some rows leave it out.

J gene: TRBJ2-3
D gene: TRBD2
V gene: TRBV5-1
clone size: few
CDR3 DNA: TGCGCCAGCAGCTTACGAGCGGGGGGTGGTGTGGATACGCAGTATTTT
CDR3 protein: CASSLRAGGGVDTQYF

J gene: TRBJ2-7
D gene: TRBD2
V gene: TRBV4-2
clone size: NA
CDR3 DNA: TGTGCCAGCAGCCAACCAAGCGGGGCCTACTACGAGCAGTACTTC
CDR3 protein: CASSQPSGAYYEQYF

J gene: TRBJ2-7
D gene: NA
V gene: TRBV29-1
clone size: few
CDR3 DNA: TGCAGCGTTGGAGGGAGGGACACCTCCTACGAGCAGTACTTC
CDR3 protein: CSVGGRDTSYEQYF

J gene: TRBJ1-2
D gene: TRBD1
V gene: TRBV25-1
clone size: NA
CDR3 DNA: TGTGCCAGCAGTGAATTCTTTCAGGGGGCGGTTGGCTACACCTTC
CDR3 protein: CASSEFFQGAVGYTF

J gene: TRBJ2-2
D gene: NA
V gene: TRBV19
clone size: few
CDR3 DNA: TGTGCCAGTAGTATCGCGAGACAGACGAACACCGGGGAGCTGTTTTTT
CDR3 protein: CASSIARQTNTGELFF

J gene: TRBJ1-4
D gene: NA
V gene: TRBV5-4
clone size: few
CDR3 DNA: TGTGCCAGCAGCTTTCAGGGTAATGAAAAACTGTTTTTT
CDR3 protein: CASSFQGNEKLFF

J gene: TRBJ2-4
D gene: NA
V gene: TRBV7-2
clone size: NA
CDR3 DNA: TGTGCCAGCAGCTTAGCGCAACTAGCCAAAAACATTCAGTACTTC
CDR3 protein: CASSLAQLAKNIQYF

J gene: TRBJ2-7
D gene: NA
V gene: TRBV6-5
clone size: NA
CDR3 DNA: TGTGCCAGCATGCGGGACTCCTACGAGCAGTACTTC
CDR3 protein: CASMRDSYEQYF

J gene: TRBJ2-7
D gene: NA
V gene: TRBV6-1
clone size: NA
CDR3 DNA: TGTGCCAGCAGTGAAATTGAGGGAGTCTACGAGCAGTACTTC
CDR3 protein: CASSEIEGVYEQYF

J gene: TRBJ1-6
D gene: NA
V gene: TRBV2
clone size: NA
CDR3 DNA: TGTGCCAGCAGCTACCGGGACAACTATAATTCACCCCTCCACTTT
CDR3 protein: CASSYRDNYNSPLHF

J gene: TRBJ1-1
D gene: NA
V gene: TRBV18
clone size: few
CDR3 DNA: TGTGCCAGCTCACCACCGTCAAAGAACACTGAAGCTTTCTTT
CDR3 protein: CASSPPSKNTEAFF

J gene: TRBJ2-2
D gene: TRBD1
V gene: TRBV15
clone size: NA
CDR3 DNA: TGTGCCACCAGCCGTAACAGGGGGGCGAACACCGGGGAGCTGTTTTTT
CDR3 protein: CATSRNRGANTGELFF

J gene: TRBJ1-4
D gene: NA
V gene: TRBV30
clone size: few
CDR3 DNA: TGTGCCTGGAGTGAGAGGTGGGATGAAAAACTGTTTTTT
CDR3 protein: CAWSERWDEKLFF

J gene: TRBJ1-5
D gene: NA
V gene: TRBV5-1
clone size: NA
CDR3 DNA: TGCGCCAGCAGCTTGGGGGGCAGCCAAAATCAGCCCCAGCATTTT
CDR3 protein: CASSLGGSQNQPQHF

J gene: TRBJ2-7
D gene: TRBD2
V gene: TRBV5-1
clone size: few
CDR3 DNA: TGCGCCAGCAGCTCCTTAGGTAGCGGGGGCCACTCCTACGAGCAGTACTTC
CDR3 protein: CASSSLGSGGHSYEQYF

J gene: TRBJ2-2
D gene: NA
V gene: TRBV19
clone size: few
CDR3 DNA: TGTGCCAGTAGTATCTCCAGGGACACCGGGGAGCTGTTTTTT
CDR3 protein: CASSISRDTGELFF

J gene: TRBJ2-7
D gene: TRBD1
V gene: TRBV11-2
clone size: few
CDR3 DNA: TGTGCCAGCAGCACTAAACAGGGGTCTTCCTACGAGCAGTACTTC
CDR3 protein: CASSTKQGSSYEQYF

J gene: TRBJ2-2
D gene: NA
V gene: TRBV28
clone size: many
CDR3 DNA: TGTGCCAGCAGTTTGTTTCGCTCTACGAACACCGGGGAGCTGTTTTTT
CDR3 protein: CASSLFRSTNTGELFF

J gene: TRBJ1-4
D gene: NA
V gene: TRBV18
clone size: NA
CDR3 DNA: TGTGCCAGCTCCCAGGACTATGGGACTAATGAAAAACTGTTTTTT
CDR3 protein: CASSQDYGTNEKLFF

J gene: TRBJ1-5
D gene: TRBD1
V gene: TRBV18
clone size: NA
CDR3 DNA: TGTGCCAGCTCACCAGGGACAGGGGATCGACAGCCCCAGCATTTT
CDR3 protein: CASSPGTGDRQPQHF

J gene: TRBJ1-2
D gene: NA
V gene: TRBV28
clone size: NA
CDR3 DNA: TGTGCCAGCAGTTTCCCCTCCCCCGGTGGCTACACCTTC
CDR3 protein: CASSFPSPGGYTF

J gene: TRBJ1-1
D gene: NA
V gene: TRBV7-3
clone size: NA
CDR3 DNA: TGTGCCAGCAGCCAAGACAGGACGGACACTGAAGCTTTCTTT
CDR3 protein: CASSQDRTDTEAFF

J gene: TRBJ2-3
D gene: NA
V gene: TRBV7-2
clone size: NA
CDR3 DNA: TGTGCCAGCACTTCGGTTGCGGGGTTCACAGATACGCAGTATTTT
CDR3 protein: CASTSVAGFTDTQYF

J gene: TRBJ2-7
D gene: NA
V gene: TRBV4-3
clone size: NA
CDR3 DNA: TGCGCCAGCAGCCGAATCAGGGAGGCCTCCTACGAGCAGTACTTC
CDR3 protein: CASSRIREASYEQYF

J gene: TRBJ1-2
D gene: TRBD1
V gene: TRBV6-5
clone size: NA
CDR3 DNA: TGTGCCAGCAGCTACAGGGGGCGAGGCTACACCTTC
CDR3 protein: CASSYRGRGYTF

J gene: TRBJ2-6
D gene: TRBD1
V gene: TRBV19
clone size: NA
CDR3 DNA: TGTGCCAGTAGTCGGGGCGACAGGGGAAGCTCTGGGGCCAACGTCCTGACTTTC
CDR3 protein: CASSRGDRGSSGANVLTF

J gene: TRBJ1-4
D gene: NA
V gene: TRBV9
clone size: few
CDR3 DNA: TGTGCCAGCAGCCCCTTTCCGGGTTACGGAAAACTGTTTTTT
CDR3 protein: CASSPFPGYGKLFF

J gene: TRBJ2-5
D gene: TRBD1
V gene: TRBV30
clone size: few
CDR3 DNA: TGTGCCTGGAGGTACAGGGGGATCCAAGAGACCCAGTACTTC
CDR3 protein: CAWRYRGIQETQYF

J gene: TRBJ1-5
D gene: NA
V gene: TRBV7-6
clone size: NA
CDR3 DNA: TGTGCCAGCAGCTTATCTGGCAATCAGCCCCAGCATTTT
CDR3 protein: CASSLSGNQPQHF

J gene: TRBJ2-1
D gene: TRBD2
V gene: TRBV2
clone size: few
CDR3 DNA: TGTGCCAGCAGCAAACTAGCGGGGGGCTACAATGAGCAGTTCTTC
CDR3 protein: CASSKLAGGYNEQFF

J gene: TRBJ1-1
D gene: NA
V gene: TRBV7-9
clone size: few
CDR3 DNA: TGTGCCAGCAGCACAGGAGCTACTGAAGCTTTCTTT
CDR3 protein: CASSTGATEAFF

J gene: TRBJ1-2
D gene: TRBD1
V gene: TRBV18
clone size: NA
CDR3 DNA: TGTGCCAGCGCGGGACAGGGGGCCTCCTCCCAGGGCTACACCTTC
CDR3 protein: CASAGQGASSQGYTF

J gene: TRBJ2-3
D gene: TRBD2
V gene: TRBV2
clone size: few
CDR3 DNA: TGTGCCAGCAGGGGGACTAGCGGGGGAACGCAGTATTTT
CDR3 protein: CASRGTSGGTQYF

J gene: TRBJ1-5
D gene: NA
V gene: TRBV6-1
clone size: NA
CDR3 DNA: TGTGCCAGCAGTCCCCGCTCTCAGGGGAATCAGCCCCAGCATTTT
CDR3 protein: CASSPRSQGNQPQHF

J gene: TRBJ1-4
D gene: TRBD1
V gene: TRBV7-9
clone size: NA
CDR3 DNA: TGTGCCAGCAGCAGTCGGACAGGGACTAATGAAAAACTGTTTTTT
CDR3 protein: CASSSRTGTNEKLFF

J gene: TRBJ2-1
D gene: TRBD2
V gene: TRBV30
clone size: NA
CDR3 DNA: TGTGCCTGGAGTGTACTCGGGAGGGCCTCCTACAATGAGCAGTTCTTC
CDR3 protein: CAWSVLGRASYNEQFF

J gene: TRBJ1-2
D gene: TRBD1
V gene: TRBV4-3
clone size: few
CDR3 DNA: TGCGCCAGCAGCCACCTAGCTGGGACAGGGTCAAACTATGGCTACACCTTC
CDR3 protein: CASSHLAGTGSNYGYTF

J gene: TRBJ2-5
D gene: NA
V gene: TRBV7-3
clone size: few
CDR3 DNA: TGTGCCAGCAGCTTAAGTAGAGAAGAGACCCAGTACTTC
CDR3 protein: CASSLSREETQYF

J gene: TRBJ1-2
D gene: TRBD1
V gene: TRBV10-3
clone size: NA
CDR3 DNA: TGTGCCATCAGTGAGCCGGGGACAGGAGGCTACACCTTC
CDR3 protein: CAISEPGTGGYTF

J gene: TRBJ1-6
D gene: NA
V gene: TRBV28
clone size: NA
CDR3 DNA: TGTGCCAGCAGACCAGCTAGGGGGGGAGGCGATTCACCCCTCCACTTT
CDR3 protein: CASRPARGGGDSPLHF

J gene: TRBJ2-3
D gene: TRBD1
V gene: TRBV25-1
clone size: few
CDR3 DNA: TGTGCCAGCAGTGAATCGGACAGGTACACAGATACGCAGTATTTT
CDR3 protein: CASSESDRYTDTQYF

J gene: TRBJ2-5
D gene: NA
V gene: TRBV28
clone size: NA
CDR3 DNA: TGTGCCAGCAGCCTACTGGGTCTCGGCGCAACAGAACAAGAGACCCAGTACTTC
CDR3 protein: CASSLLGLGATEQETQYF

J gene: TRBJ2-3
D gene: NA
V gene: TRBV10-3
clone size: few
CDR3 DNA: TGTGCCATCAGTGAGACTGGGCAAGTTACGCAGTATTTT
CDR3 protein: CAISETGQVTQYF

J gene: TRBJ2-3
D gene: NA
V gene: TRBV7-3
clone size: few
CDR3 DNA: TGTGCCAGCAGCTTAAGTGGGCCCGCGAATACGCAGTATTTT
CDR3 protein: CASSLSGPANTQYF

J gene: TRBJ2-5
D gene: TRBD2
V gene: TRBV5-1
clone size: few
CDR3 DNA: TGCGCCAGCAGGCTAGCGGGGGGAGAGACCCAGTACTTC
CDR3 protein: CASRLAGGETQYF

J gene: TRBJ2-1
D gene: NA
V gene: TRBV7-9
clone size: few
CDR3 DNA: TGTGCCAGCAGCCTATTGGGAGATGAGCAGTTCTTC
CDR3 protein: CASSLLGDEQFF

J gene: TRBJ1-1
D gene: NA
V gene: TRBV13
clone size: many
CDR3 DNA: TGTGCCAGCAGCTTAGCTGTTAACACTGAAGCTTTCTTT
CDR3 protein: CASSLAVNTEAFF

J gene: TRBJ2-1
D gene: NA
V gene: TRBV5-1
clone size: NA
CDR3 DNA: TGCGCCAGCAGCTTGGGGGAGTCCCACAATGAGCAGTTCTTC
CDR3 protein: CASSLGESHNEQFF

J gene: TRBJ2-2
D gene: NA
V gene: TRBV7-3
clone size: NA
CDR3 DNA: TGTGCCAGCAGCTTAGGGGGCTCCACGCGCACCGGGGAGCTGTTTTTT
CDR3 protein: CASSLGGSTRTGELFF

J gene: TRBJ1-4
D gene: TRBD1
V gene: TRBV29-1
clone size: few
CDR3 DNA: TGCAGCGTCGCGGGACAGGGGGGTGAAAAACTGTTTTTT
CDR3 protein: CSVAGQGGEKLFF

J gene: TRBJ1-1
D gene: TRBD1
V gene: TRBV7-2
clone size: few
CDR3 DNA: TGTGCCAGCAGCTTAGGGGTCAGGGGGACTGAAGCTTTCTTT
CDR3 protein: CASSLGVRGTEAFF

J gene: TRBJ2-1
D gene: NA
V gene: TRBV5-1
clone size: NA
CDR3 DNA: TGCGCCAGCACCATTGCCGGAGGGGCGAGTGAGCAGTTCTTC
CDR3 protein: CASTIAGGASEQFF